Many counts were recorded for the clone carrying this TCR beta chain. Its antigen is unidentified. The TCR beta cDNA libraries contained unique molecular identifiers. Between 1 and 10 million T cells gave rise to some 470,000 cDNA molecules. TCRdb re-called the PCR reads through MiXCR, storing one row per CDR3 protein. The sample carries hundreds of thousands of distinct CDR3 sequences, roughly 29% recorded once. This entry is derived from a study of post-analysis software for immune sequencing data. About the research overall: Both relapsing-remitting and secondary progressive multiple sclerosis featured among the disease courses, as did progressive-relapsing multiple sclerosis.

The length of the CDR3 is 14 residues. The germline V and J ends were trimmed by 8 bases and 3 bases, with 16 bases remaining between them. Germline values: CDR1 ENHRY, CDR2 SYGVKD. Regarding the study as a whole: The normalized Chao1 diversity of multiple sclerosis patients was significantly lower than that of controls. The study found TRBV5-6, TRBV5-1 and TRBV20-1 among five TRBV segments more frequent in patients than controls.

The chain employs TRBV10-3 and TRBJ1-2; a weak D match, TRBD1 (6 bases). This sequence originates from a girl aged 10-17 years with multiple sclerosis. Sequences were obtained from blood. The CDR3 protein is CAIAGTMNHYGYTF. The CDR3 DNA follows: TGTGCCATCGCCGGGACAATGAACCACTATGGCTACACCTTC.